In this sample, the clone carrying this T cell receptor beta chain turned up a few times. The data originate from a study of blood T cell repertoires in COVID-19. Study at large: Donors in the United States, Italy and Spain gave samples during acute or convalescent COVID-19. T cells, B-cell-depleted T cells, or PBMCs supplied cDNA or gDNA.

Per the original methods: Reference gene primer amplification gave estimated nucleated cell counts. Only in-frame clones appear in the TCRdb table, and some are missing; sequencing was by immunoSEQ multiplex PCR. V, J and clone size reflect that table, while D and trimming were determined from the DNA. The data hold fewer than 85,000 clones, with about 87% observed a single time. The TCR was taken from a human donor in a cohort sampled during active COVID-19. The specimen was peripheral blood.

CDR3 loop: CASSQDPGLAGGEQFF. The CDR3 bases are TGCGCCAGCAGCCAAGATCCCGGACTAGCGGGAGGTGAGCAGTTCTTC. The rearrangement joins TRBV4-1 to TRBJ2-1; 14 positions match TRBD2. V was clipped by 0 bases and J by 9 bases; unmatched bases: 4. The length of the CDR3 is 16 residues. Per germline, CDR1 MGHRA and CDR2 YSYEKL.